This T cell receptor (beta chain) is drawn from a study of blood T cell repertoires in COVID-19. Sequenced by immunoSEQ multiplex PCR; TCRdb stores in-frame clones only, minus some. The table has tens of thousands of clones, about 86% seen once. The CDR3 runs to 15 residues. Germline trimming cut 5 bases from V and 0 bases from J; bases unmatched to any gene: 6. Looked up from germline, CDR1 is LGHDT and CDR2 is YNNKEL (reference sequence). Source material: peripheral blood. The rearrangement uses TRBV3-1 (or the pseudogene TRBV3-2) and TRBJ1-1; 7 nucleotides agree with TRBD1. This TCR came from a human donor in a cohort sampled during active COVID-19. The CDR3 is CASSKQGQLNTEAFF. For the CDR3, the DNA is TGTGCCAGCAGCAAGCAGGGACAGCTGAACACTGAAGCTTTCTTT.